This T cell receptor (beta chain) came from a study of cytomegalovirus exposure and HLA in healthy donors. PCR amplification relied on 60 Vbeta primers (plus 13 Jbeta primers). The protocol was immunoSEQ multiplex PCR, while the TCRdb copy is restricted to in-frame clones and leaves out a portion. The sample holds 85,000 to 90,000 clones. The CDR3 length is 14 residues. Germline CDR1 reads SGHRS; CDR2 reads YFSETQ. V was pared by 1 base and J by 5 bases, with 5 bases of the junction left unmatched. The sample was PBMCs. This chain connects TRBV5-1 to TRBJ1-2; 7 nucleotides agree with TRBD1. The sequence derives from a man over 45 in good health and CMV-seropositive. The CDR3 region has the DNA TGCGCCAGCAGCTTGATAGGGGGCGAGTATGGCTACACCTTC. Protein product: CASSLIGGEYGYTF.